The 25 T cell receptor beta chains reported below all come from one sample, sequenced in a study of post-analysis software for immune sequencing data. Study conclusions and caveats: Patients carried roughly five TRBV segments more frequently than controls did, and TRBV5-6, TRBV5-1 and TRBV20-1 were among them.

The authors incorporated unique molecular identifiers into the TCR beta cDNA libraries. TCRdb recomputed calls from the PCR reads with MiXCR, one row per CDR3 protein. The table includes approximately 660,000 distinct CDR3 sequences, 55% to 60% detected once. Antigens of these TCRs are unknown. Sequencing was done on a sample of blood. The receptors here all came from a girl aged 2 to 9 with multiple sclerosis.

The rearrangement joins TRBV7-3 to TRBJ2-3; TRBD2 matches 10 bases. V lost 2 bases, J lost 3 bases, and 11 bases stayed unmatched. There are 18 residues in the CDR3. From germline, CDR1 is SGHTA and CDR2 FQGTGA. The CDR3 sequence is CASSLLIEGTSETDTQYF. CDR3 nucleotide sequence: TGTGCCAGCAGCTTATTGATTGAGGGGACTAGCGAGACAGATACGCAGTATTTT.

The V call is TRBV29-1, the J call TRBJ2-5, with TRBD1 matching over 10 bases. This CDR3 spans 15 amino acids. V was pared by 6 bases and J by 2 bases, with 9 bases of the junction left unmatched. The germline V gene encodes CDR1 SQVTM and CDR2 ANQGSEA. CDR3 DNA sequence: TGCAGCGTGGGACAGGGGCGCCTTTCGCAAGAGACCCAGTACTTC. Translating gives CSVGQGRLSQETQYF.

This clonotype showed up just a few times. The chain has TRBV4-2 and TRBJ1-5, with a weak D call TRBD1 (6 bases). There are 15 residues in the CDR3. The germline CDR1 and CDR2 sequences are LGHNA and YNFKEQ. The ends were cut back, 4 bases at V and 4 bases at J, with 14 bases in the middle. CDR3 bases: TGTGCCAGCAGCCTTAATACAGGGAATAATCAGCCCCAGCATTTT. Translating gives CASSLNTGNNQPQHF.

This clonotype was observed a few times. The CDR3 DNA follows: TGCGCCAGCAGGCGGGAGGAAGGGGCCAACGTCCTGACTTTC. Translating gives CASRREEGANVLTF. The chain recombines TRBV5-1 with TRBJ2-6, with TRBD2 matching over 8 bases. V lost 5 bases to trimming and J lost 4 bases; unmatched junction nucleotides: 2. CDR1 and CDR2 from the germline V gene are SGHRS and YFSETQ. CDR3 length: 14 amino acids.

This clonotype has just a few counts. The genes are TRBV29-1 and TRBJ2-1; no firm D call. V lost 4 bases to trimming and J lost 0 bases, with 7 bases between them. The length of the CDR3 is 13 residues. Germline-derived CDR1 and CDR2 are SQVTM and ANQGSEA. The CDR3: CSVVGFSYNEQFF. CDR3 nucleotides: TGCAGCGTTGTCGGCTTCTCCTACAATGAGCAGTTCTTC.

This chain uses TRBV5-4 with TRBJ2-5, with 8 bases lining up with TRBD2. CDR1 SGHNT and CDR2 YYREEE come from the germline V gene (reference sequence). Trimming took 0 bases from V and 2 from J; bases not matched to a gene: 6. The CDR3 is 16 amino acids. CDR3 region: CASSLAGGERQETQYF. The CDR3 region has the DNA TGTGCCAGCAGCTTGGCCGGGGGGGAGAGGCAAGAGACCCAGTACTTC.

The CDR3 sequence: CASSPPLGTNYGYTF. Written as DNA, the CDR3 is TGTGCCAGCAGCCCCCCCCTCGGGACCAACTATGGCTACACCTTC. The genes are TRBV28 and TRBJ1-2; perhaps TRBD1 as D (5 bases). The CDR3 has 15 residues. The V and J ends lost 6 bases and 2 bases respectively, with 16 bases between them. Germline CDR1 MDHEN, CDR2 SYDVKM.

V usage is TRBV20-1 and J usage is TRBJ2-5; D is perhaps TRBD1 or TRBD2 (6 bases each). The ends were cut back, 3 bases at V and 4 bases at J, with 12 bases in the middle. CDR3 length equals 13 residues. Per germline, CDR1 DFQATT and CDR2 SNEGSKA (reference sequence). This chain's CDR3 is CSARGRGRETQYF. CDR3 nucleotides: TGCAGTGCTAGGGGCCGGGGGCGAGAGACCCAGTACTTC.

The chain uses TRBV2 and TRBJ2-3; no clear D. V was shortened by 7 bases and J by 1 base, with 9 bases between the two germline ends. This CDR3 region has 13 residues. CDR1 SNHLY and CDR2 FYNNEI come from the germline V gene. The CDR3 loop is CASTGGGTDTQYF. CDR3 nucleotides: TGTGCCAGCACAGGTGGCGGCACAGATACGCAGTATTTT.

This chain links TRBV5-1 with TRBJ1-2, with TRBD1 as a possible D gene (6 bases). The CDR3 sequence is 15 residues long. V was trimmed by 0 bases and J by 8 bases, leaving 17 bases between them. Germline V gene sequence: CDR1 SGHRS, CDR2 YFSETQ. The CDR3 sequence is CASSLDGGAIGGYTF. For the CDR3, the DNA is TGCGCCAGCAGCTTGGATGGGGGCGCGATTGGAGGCTACACCTTC. The full variable domain, completed using reference TRBV5-1 and TRBJ1-2, is KAGVTQTPRYLIKTRGQQVTLSCSPISGHRSVSWYQQTPGQGLQFLFEYFSETQRNKGNFPGRFSGRQFSNSRSEMNVSTLELGDSALYLCASSLDGGAIGGYTFGSGTRLTVV.

The chain is built from TRBV20-1 and TRBJ2-1; D call uncertain. The CDR3 is 14 residues long. V was clipped by 3 bases and J by 0 bases, with 9 bases between them. In germline, CDR1 is DFQATT, CDR2 SNEGSKA (reference sequence). CDR3 nucleotides: TGCAGTGCTAGGGATCCCCTCTCCTACAATGAGCAGTTCTTC. Translated: CSARDPLSYNEQFF.

Only one count was recorded for this clonotype. The rearrangement joins TRBV7-9 to TRBJ1-1; possibly TRBD1 for D (5 bases). The germline CDR1 and CDR2 sequences are SEHNR and FQNEAQ (reference sequence). This CDR3 is 13 amino acids long. The germline V and J ends were trimmed by 2 bases and 13 bases, with 17 bases remaining between them. The CDR3 protein is CASSLMGPQIVFF. CDR3 nucleotides: TGTGCCAGCAGCTTAATGGGACCCCAGATTGTTTTCTTT.

The chain has TRBV2 and TRBJ1-4; possible D gene TRBD1, 5 bases. V was clipped by 6 bases and J by 10 bases, with 12 bases between them. CDR1 is SNHLY, CDR2 FYNNEI, per germline. The CDR3 spans 12 residues. The CDR3 nucleotides read TGTGCCAGCAGGGGGGAAGTTGTAAAACTGTTTTTT. Translated: CASRGEVVKLFF.

The chain carries TRBV5-1 and TRBJ1-2; D uncertain. Trimming took off 5 bases at V and 1 base at J, with 9 bases between the two ends. CDR3 length: 13 residues. In germline, CDR1 is SGHRS, CDR2 YFSETQ. As DNA, the CDR3 is TGCGCCAGCAGTCAAAACAGTAACTATGGCTACACCTTC. Its translation: CASSQNSNYGYTF.

The J gene is TRBJ2-1, the V gene TRBV5-1; TRBD1 is a possible D gene (6 bases). The V and J ends lost 0 bases and 5 bases respectively, with 15 bases between them. This CDR3 spans 16 amino acids. Germline V gives CDR1 SGHRS, CDR2 YFSETQ. The CDR3 DNA reads as TGCGCCAGCAGCTTGGGGCCCGGGCAGGGGAACAATGAGCAGTTCTTC. Protein product: CASSLGPGQGNNEQFF.

V and J are TRBV7-2 and TRBJ1-5; the D gene is possibly TRBD1 (5 bases). The germline V gene has CDR1 SGHTA and CDR2 FQGNSA. Trimming took 5 bases from V and 3 from J, leaving 14 bases between them. The CDR3 runs 15 residues. CDR3 DNA sequence: TGTGCCAGCAGCGGGGCGGTTTTGATCAATCAGCCCCAGCATTTT. Its protein is CASSGAVLINQPQHF.

The chain employs TRBV3-1 and TRBJ2-5; D is perhaps TRBD1 (6 bases). CDR1 LGHDT and CDR2 YNNKEL come from the germline V gene (reference sequence). Trimming took 3 bases from V and 6 from J, leaving 23 bases between them. This CDR3 contains 17 residues. The CDR3: CASSQDMDSRGVKTQYF. The CDR3 DNA sequence: TGTGCCAGCAGCCAGGATATGGATAGCAGGGGCGTAAAGACCCAGTACTTC.

About this clonotype: At one end, the junction sequence differs from germline, possibly due to a read error. The chain is built from TRBV7-8 and TRBJ2-1; maybe TRBD2 (5 bases). Germline loops: CDR1 SGHVS, CDR2 FQNEAQ. This CDR3 region has 16 residues. In nucleotides, the CDR3 is TGTGCCAGCAGCTTAGGCGTTAGCGCCTCATACAATGAGCAGGTCTTC. Amino acid sequence: CASSLGVSASYNEQVF.

About this clonotype itself: It is unclear where the CDR3 begins or ends on the DNA, so no DNA is shown, and the CDR3 is as TCRdb lists it. The genes are TRBV27 and TRBJ2-1; the D call in the table, TRBD2, was not verified against the DNA. The CDR3 length is 15 residues, termini included. Germline assignment: CDR1 MNHEY and CDR2 SMNVEV (reference sequence). The CDR3 region is CASSSSGLAGDEQFF.

V usage is TRBV29-1 and J usage is TRBJ2-3, with D perhaps TRBD2 (6 bases). With 5 bases removed from V and 5 bases from J, the gap between germline ends came to 20 bases. This CDR3 region has 15 residues. CDR1 is SQVTM, CDR2 ANQGSEA, per germline. In DNA, the CDR3 is TGCAGCGTTCGCGGACTACCACTCCAGGGAGATACGCAGTATTTT. Translation: CSVRGLPLQGDTQYF.

The V gene is TRBV20-1, the J gene TRBJ1-2, with D uncertain. The CDR3 length is 14 residues. The germline V and J ends were trimmed by 2 bases and 8 bases, with 18 bases remaining between them. Germline V CDR1 and CDR2: DFQATT, SNEGSKA (reference sequence). CDR3 sequence: CSARPKGLTQGYTF. The CDR3 region has the DNA TGCAGTGCTAGACCTAAGGGCCTTACCCAAGGCTACACCTTC.

The rearrangement joins TRBV6-1 to TRBJ2-1; D not certain. This CDR3 spans 16 amino acids. The germline gives CDR1 MNHNS, CDR2 SASEGT. V was trimmed by 7 bases and J by 0 bases, leaving 16 bases between them. The CDR3, as DNA: TGTGCCAGCACGAAGGGCCCCTCGGGCTCCTACAATGAGCAGTTCTTC. Translation gives CASTKGPSGSYNEQFF.

This clonotype appeared a single time. The J gene is TRBJ1-1, the V gene TRBV29-1; 7 bases map to TRBD1. The germline V gene has CDR1 SQVTM and CDR2 ANQGSEA. With 6 bases clipped from V and 4 bases from J, the junction kept 8 bases outside the gene matches. The CDR3 sequence is 13 residues long. CDR3 protein: CSVRQGLSTEAFF. CDR3 DNA sequence: TGCAGCGTCCGACAGGGACTAAGCACTGAAGCTTTCTTT.

This chain connects TRBV20-1 to TRBJ2-5; possible D gene TRBD1, 6 bases. In germline, CDR1 is DFQATT, CDR2 SNEGSKA (reference sequence). CDR3 length: 16 amino acids. V was trimmed by 5 bases and J by 5 bases, leaving 24 bases between them. CDR3 amino acids: CSARGLGTPTEETQYF. CDR3 DNA: TGCAGTGCTCGGGGTTTAGGGACACCGACGGAGGAGACCCAGTACTTC.

The rearrangement links TRBV27 to TRBJ2-1, with D hard to call. Germline-derived CDR1 and CDR2 are MNHEY and SMNVEV (reference sequence). This CDR3 has 14 amino acids. The V end was cut by 3 bases, the J end by 5 bases, with 11 bases between. CDR3 bases: TGTGCCAGCAGTTTCCAGACTTCCCACAATGAGCAGTTCTTC. Translated, it gives CASSFQTSHNEQFF.